This T cell receptor beta chain was profiled in a study of shared clonotypes between healthy human individuals. CDR1 and CDR2 (germline): MNHEY, SVGAGI. This CDR3 has 14 residues. V gave up 6 bases and J gave up 5 bases, with 17 bases separating them. On this clone itself: Its antigen is undetermined.

Terminally differentiated effector memory CD45RA+ cells were excluded by CCR7 positive selection of CD45RO-negative cells. Data came from immunoSEQ multiplex PCR; TCRdb stores just in-frame clones and leaves some out. The data contain about 1.9 million clones, just under 95% of them singletons. Overall study results and limits: Compared with clonotypes that all four donors shared, non-shared clonotypes had lower generation probabilities. Naive subsets typically showed greater estimated richness than memory subsets.

V is TRBV6-5 and J is TRBJ2-7, with TRBD1 as a possible D gene (6 bases). Source material: naive CD8+ T cells from PBMCs. This clonotype was obtained from a man younger than 30 in good health. Some clones in this sample may be carry-over from other donors' samples. CDR3 sequence (DNA): TGTGCCAGCAGCAAGGACAGATCTGGAAACGAGCAGTACTTC. This encodes CASSKDRSGNEQYF.